The rows below give T cell receptor beta chains drawn from one sample of a study of blood T cells in healthy people across ages. TCRdb fed the 5' RACE reads into MiXCR, producing one record per CDR3 protein. The table has around 520,000 distinct CDR3 sequences, about 27% seen once. The same sample was also used in a study of T cells of mothers and their children.

The sequencing sample was made of blood. Every receptor here comes from a boy under 10 years old in good health. The CDR3 runs from the conserved cysteine through the conserved F or W. Each record gives: D gene, V gene, clone size, J gene, CDR3 DNA, CDR3 protein. The D gene is left open where the match is weak. The size of a clone is reported for some rows only, either as once, few or many, or as a class for expanded clones.

.	TRBV5-1	.	TRBJ2-5	TGCGCCAGCAGCCAAACAGGGAAGGGAGAGACCCAGTACTTC	CASSQTGKGETQYF
TRBD1	TRBV29-1	.	TRBJ1-4	TGCAGCGTGGACGGGACAGGAGATGAAAAACTGTTTTTT	CSVDGTGDEKLFF
.	TRBV5-1	once	TRBJ2-3	TGCGCCAGCGCCCCGGGTGGGACAGATACGCAGTATTTT	CASAPGGTDTQYF
.	TRBV12-3/TRBV12-4	few	TRBJ1-6	TGTGCCAGCAGTGGGGGCTCGACTGCGAGCTCCTATAATTCACCCCTCCACTTT	CASSGGSTASSYNSPLHF
.	TRBV29-1	few	TRBJ2-1	TGCAGCGTTGGCCAGGGGGGTAATGAGCAGTTCTTC	CSVGQGGNEQFF
TRBD2	TRBV6-6	few	TRBJ2-7	TGTGCCAGCACGGATCGGGAGGCCCCTTACGAGCAGTACTTC	CASTDREAPYEQYF
TRBD2	TRBV9	.	TRBJ2-7	TGTGCCAGCAGCGTAGCTCCGACCGGGACTAGCGGCTACGAGCAGTACTTC	CASSVAPTGTSGYEQYF
.	TRBV20-1	.	TRBJ1-1	TGCAGTGCTAGAGGTAGTTGGGCTGTGAACACTGAAGCTTTCTTT	CSARGSWAVNTEAFF
TRBD2	TRBV7-9	.	TRBJ2-3	TGTGCCAGCAGCTTAGTACTAGCGGGAGTCACAGATACGCAGTATTTT	CASSLVLAGVTDTQYF
.	TRBV29-1	many	TRBJ2-7	TGCAGCGTCGGCAGCTCCTACGAGCAGTACTTC	CSVGSSYEQYF
.	TRBV5-1	few	TRBJ1-2	TGCGCCAGCAGCTTGGGGCAGCAGGCTGGCTACACCTTC	CASSLGQQAGYTF
TRBD1	TRBV28	.	TRBJ2-5	TGTGCCAGCAGCCAACCGGGACAGCCAACCCAAGAGACCCAGTACTTC	CASSQPGQPTQETQYF
TRBD1	TRBV29-1	.	TRBJ1-4	TGCAGCGTCGTCGGGACAGGGGATGAAAAACTGTTTTTT	CSVVGTGDEKLFF
.	TRBV7-2	.	TRBJ2-1	TGTGCCAGCAGCCCTCCCCCCGACAGGTTCAATGAGCAGTTCTTC	CASSPPPDRFNEQFF
.	TRBV6-4	few	TRBJ2-3	TGTGCCAGCAGTGACCAGGGAGGCACAGATACGCAGTATTTT	CASSDQGGTDTQYF
.	TRBV6-1	.	TRBJ1-3	TGTGCCAGCAGACGCCAGAGCGGTGCACTGCGAGGAAACACCATATATTTT	CASRRQSGALRGNTIYF
TRBD1	TRBV6-5	.	TRBJ1-2	TGTGCCAGCAGTAGGACAGGGTCCCATGGCTACACCTTC	CASSRTGSHGYTF
.	TRBV5-1	few	TRBJ2-3	TGCGCCAGCAGCCCTGGTTTAGGACCCTCAACTTCCACAGATACGCAGTATTTT	CASSPGLGPSTSTDTQYF
TRBD2	TRBV4-3	few	TRBJ2-5	TGCGCCAGCAGCCAAGGCTGGACATCCCAGATGTTTAGCGGGAGGGCCCCAGAGACCCAGTACTTC	CASSQGWTSQMFSGRAPETQYF
.	TRBV20-1	few	TRBJ2-7	TGCAGTGCTAGAGAGCAGGGCAAGCAGTACTTC	CSAREQGKQYF
.	TRBV13	.	TRBJ1-2	TGTGCCAGCAGCGACCGGGACACCAACTATGGCTACACCTTC	CASSDRDTNYGYTF
.	TRBV3-1	few	TRBJ2-1	TGTGCCAGCAGCAGGATGAACTGGGCGGCTGAGCAGTTCTTC	CASSRMNWAAEQFF
.	TRBV4-3	few	TRBJ2-3	TGCGCCAGCAGCCAAATACTGGGCCAAGAGACCCAGTACTTT	CASSQILGQETQYF
.	TRBV18	.	TRBJ1-5	TGTGCCAGCTCACTGGGCAGGGTGGCCAATCAGCCCCAGCATTTT	CASSLGRVANQPQHF
TRBD1	TRBV29-1	.	TRBJ1-2	TGCAGCGTTTGGACAGGGGGTAACTATGGCTACACCTTC	CSVWTGGNYGYTF